These 18 T cell receptor beta chains originate from one sample sequenced in a study of CXCR3-negative and CXCR3-positive naive CD8 T cells. cDNA libraries for TRB were generated by 5' RACE incorporating UMI labels. TCRdb reprocessed the 5' RACE reads, keeping one entry per CDR3 protein, no DNA. The sample data list about 120,000 distinct CDR3 sequences. The material sequenced was naive CXCR3- CD8+ T cells from blood. The subset is: CD45RO-CCR7+CD27+CD95- naive CD8+ T cells lacking CXCR3 (TNR3-). All receptors come from a human donor in good health. Some clones in this sample may be carry-over from other donors' samples.

The rearrangement links TRBV7-9 to TRBJ2-4; with no DNA, the TCRdb D assignment of TRBD1 cannot be verified. CDR3 length equals 16 residues. The germline V gene encodes CDR1 SEHNR and CDR2 FQNEAQ (reference sequence). The CDR3 loop reads CASSQEEGRFYNIQYF.

This chain uses TRBV7-8 with TRBJ2-3. CDR1 is SGHVS and CDR2 is FQNEAQ in the germline V gene. This CDR3 has 15 amino acids. This chain's CDR3 is CASSSQRKRTDTQYF.

This CDR3 is CASSLVSPGLAGGNTGELFF. This rearrangement joins TRBV11-2 to TRBJ2-2; TCRdb's assignment of TRBD2 cannot be checked, as there is no DNA. The CDR3 is made up of 20 amino acids. Germline V gene data show CDR1 as SGHAT and CDR2 as FQNNGV.

This chain links TRBV6-5 with TRBJ2-2; there is no DNA to check the TCRdb D call of TRBD2. This CDR3 is built from 14 residues. The germline V gene encodes CDR1 MNHEY and CDR2 SVGAGI. The CDR3 loop reads CASSFAGNTGELFF.

The chain joins TRBV9 to TRBJ1-2; TCRdb indicates TRBD1, and absent DNA this call remains unverified. The CDR3 length is 15 residues. Germline CDR1 and CDR2: SGDLS and YYNGEE. The CDR3 sequence is CASSPSVPGNYGYTF.

The chain uses TRBV27 and TRBJ1-1. CDR3 length: 14 amino acids. Germline CDR1 and CDR2: MNHEY and SMNVEV (reference sequence). The CDR3 region is CASSLKGMNTEAFF.

The rearrangement links TRBV28 to TRBJ2-1; TCRdb's D call, TRBD1, is unchecked because there is no DNA. The CDR3 length is 16 residues. Germline V gene lookup returns CDR1 MDHEN and CDR2 SYDVKM. The CDR3 reads CASSPPAHYPYNEQFF.

The chain employs TRBV29-1 and TRBJ2-1; TCRdb selects TRBD2, and the lack of DNA leaves this call unchecked. Germline V gene sequence: CDR1 SQVTM, CDR2 ANQGSEA. The CDR3 loop spans 17 amino acids. The CDR3 is CSVKTGGPSGTYNEQFF.

The chain uses TRBV28 and TRBJ2-7; TCRdb gives TRBD1 as the D gene, but with no DNA this cannot be confirmed. This CDR3 spans 13 amino acids. Per the germline V gene, CDR1 is MDHEN and CDR2 is SYDVKM. The CDR3 sequence is CASSSRGAYEQYF.

The chain is built from TRBV20-1 and TRBJ2-2. Germline assignment: CDR1 DFQATT and CDR2 SNEGSKA (reference sequence). This CDR3 has 13 amino acids. The CDR3 protein is CSATLADTGELFF.

The V gene is TRBV11-2, the J gene TRBJ2-1; checking the TCRdb D call of TRBD1 is not possible without DNA. The CDR3 is 12 residues long. CDR1 is SGHAT and CDR2 is FQNNGV in the germline V gene. Here the CDR3 reads CASSLLRVEQFF. Combining the CDR3 with reference TRBV11-2 and TRBJ2-1 gives the whole variable domain EAGVAQSPRYKIIEKRQSVAFWCNPISGHATLYWYQQILGQGPKLLIQFQNNGVVDDSQLPKDRFSAERLKGVDSTLKIQPAKLEDSAVYLCASSLLRVEQFFGPGTRLTVL.

The chain is built from TRBV7-7 and TRBJ2-1; TCRdb indicates TRBD1, and absent DNA this call remains unverified. CDR1 SSHAT and CDR2 FNYEAQ come from the germline V gene (reference sequence). The CDR3 totals 16 residues. CDR3 sequence: CASSLEGQSPYNEQFF. Full variable domain (rest looked up from reference TRBV7-7 and TRBJ2-1): GAGVSQSPRYKVTKRGQDVTLRCDPISSHATLYWYQQALGQGPEFLTYFNYEAQPDKSGLPSDRFSAERPEGSISTLTIQRTEQRDSAMYRCASSLEGQSPYNEQFFGPGTRLTVL.

The rearrangement joins TRBV5-1 to TRBJ1-1. The CDR3 covers 15 residues. Germline V gene lookup returns CDR1 SGHRS and CDR2 YFSETQ. CDR3 sequence: CASSLGAGGNTEAFF.

The chain has TRBV19 and TRBJ1-1; absent DNA, TCRdb's TRBD1 call cannot be checked. Germline lookup yields CDR1 LNHDA and CDR2 SQIVND (reference sequence). This CDR3 is 11 amino acids long. CDR3 sequence reads: CASGGGTEAFF.

This chain uses TRBV9 with TRBJ2-3. CDR1 and CDR2 (germline): SGDLS, YYNGEE. CDR3 length: 11 residues. CDR3 amino acids: CASSFTDTQYF.

This sequence joins TRBV15 and TRBJ1-1; the TCRdb D gene call, TRBD1, has no DNA to confirm it. Germline values: CDR1 LNHNV, CDR2 YYDKDF (reference sequence). CDR3 length equals 20 residues. The CDR3 loop is CATSMARGQGAIPALYETSF.

The chain employs TRBV6-2 or TRBV6-3 and TRBJ2-5; TCRdb designates TRBD1, a call that cannot be tested without DNA. The CDR3 spans 15 residues. Germline CDR1 reads MNHEY; CDR2 reads SVGEGT. CDR3 residues: CASSYLEGAAETQYF.

The chain uses TRBV25-1 and TRBJ2-1. Looked up from germline, CDR1 is MGHDK and CDR2 is SYGVNS. CDR3 length: 14 amino acids. CDR3 in amino acids: CASSEGNPYNEQFF.